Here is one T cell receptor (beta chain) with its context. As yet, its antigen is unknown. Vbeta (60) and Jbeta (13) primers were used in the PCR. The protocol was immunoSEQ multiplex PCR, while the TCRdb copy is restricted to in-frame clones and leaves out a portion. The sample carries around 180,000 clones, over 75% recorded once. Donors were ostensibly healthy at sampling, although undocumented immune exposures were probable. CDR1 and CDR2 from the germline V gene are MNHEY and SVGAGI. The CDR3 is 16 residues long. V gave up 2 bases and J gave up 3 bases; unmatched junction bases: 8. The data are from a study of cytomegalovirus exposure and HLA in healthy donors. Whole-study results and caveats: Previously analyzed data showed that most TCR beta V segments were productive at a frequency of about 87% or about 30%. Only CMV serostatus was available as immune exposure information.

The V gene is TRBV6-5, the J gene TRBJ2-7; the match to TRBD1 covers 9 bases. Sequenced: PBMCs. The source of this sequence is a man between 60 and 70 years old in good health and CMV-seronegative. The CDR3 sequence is CASSYALDRGGYEQYF. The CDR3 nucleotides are TGTGCCAGCAGTTACGCCTTGGACAGGGGTGGCTACGAGCAGTACTTC.